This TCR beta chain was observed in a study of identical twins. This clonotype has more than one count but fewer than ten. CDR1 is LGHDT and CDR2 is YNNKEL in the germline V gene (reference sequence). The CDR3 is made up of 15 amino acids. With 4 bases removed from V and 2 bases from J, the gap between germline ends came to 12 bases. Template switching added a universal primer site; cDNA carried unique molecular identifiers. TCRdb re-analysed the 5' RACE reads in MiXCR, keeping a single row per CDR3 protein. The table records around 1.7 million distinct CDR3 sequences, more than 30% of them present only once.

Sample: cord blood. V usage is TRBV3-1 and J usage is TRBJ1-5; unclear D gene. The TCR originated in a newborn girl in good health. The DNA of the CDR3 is TGTGCCAGCAGCCTTCAAGGCCAGGGCAATCAGCCCCAGCATTTT. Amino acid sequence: CASSLQGQGNQPQHF.